The 31 T cell receptor beta chains reported below all come from one sample, sequenced in a study of identical twins (dated by TCRdb to about 2016). Preparation of the library involved 5' RACE. Sequencing took place on an Illumina HiSeq 2000. TCRdb redid the processing of the public reads, applying fastp at Q25 and MiXCR, and retained in-frame beta chains. Rows matching on CDR3 protein sequence are summarized as one entry with the most common DNA and genes. This sample has roughly 570,000 distinct CDR3 sequences in its table, and approximately 9.6% of those were observed once. The ten largest clones take up under 3% of the sample. Another study also made use of these data, one on yellow fever vaccine responses in identical twins.

What was sequenced was PBMCs. The receptors here all came from a young woman in good health.

Only a few counts were recorded for this clonotype. The chain employs TRBV10-3 and TRBJ1-6; D is unclear. The CDR3 consists of 16 residues. Germline-derived CDR1 and CDR2 are ENHRY and SYGVKD. V was shortened by 6 bases and J by 0 bases, with 12 bases between the two germline ends. CDR3 nucleotides: TGTGCCATCAGGGAGGCGGGTCTCTCCTATAATTCACCCCTCCACTTT. Translated: CAIREAGLSYNSPLHF.

CDR3 sequence (DNA): TGCAGTGCTTCGTCCCCAATGCTACTAACACCCCTCGAGCAGTACTTC. Residues: CSASSPMLLTPLEQYF. This chain links TRBV20-1 with TRBJ2-7, with D unresolved. The ends were cut back, 5 bases at V and 6 bases at J, with 26 bases in the middle. Germline-derived CDR1 and CDR2 are DFQATT and SNEGSKA (reference sequence). There are 16 residues in the CDR3.

This clonotype has just a few counts. This rearrangement joins TRBV4-3 to TRBJ2-7; 10 bases are a match to TRBD1. Per germline, CDR1 LGHNA and CDR2 YSLEER. The CDR3 loop spans 15 amino acids. V lost 2 bases, J lost 2 bases, and 3 bases stayed unmatched. CDR3 sequence (DNA): TGCGCCAGCAGCCAACACGACAGGGGGCCCTACGAGCAGTACTTC. Its protein product is CASSQHDRGPYEQYF.

Ten or more counts support this clonotype. The V and J genes are TRBV14 and TRBJ2-1, with D perhaps TRBD1 (5 bases). The length of the CDR3 is 15 residues. Between the trimmed V and J ends, which lost 0 bases and 4 bases, there was a span of 10 bases. CDR1 SGHDN and CDR2 FVKESK come from the germline V gene. This CDR3 is CASSQDRQGYNEQFF. The CDR3 DNA reads TGTGCCAGCAGCCAAGATCGGCAGGGTTACAATGAGCAGTTCTTC.

In its sample, this clonotype was seen many times. The V call is TRBV29-1, the J call TRBJ2-3; TRBD1 matches at 7 bases. The CDR3 is 14 residues long. V was clipped by 7 bases and J by 2 bases; unmatched bases: 9. CDR1 is SQVTM and CDR2 is ANQGSEA in the germline V gene. The CDR3, as DNA: TGCAGCGCTAGAACCGGACAGGACACAGATACGCAGTATTTT. It encodes CSARTGQDTDTQYF.

This clonotype appeared many times. The V call is TRBV27, the J call TRBJ2-7; 7 nucleotides match TRBD2. Per germline, CDR1 MNHEY and CDR2 SMNVEV (reference sequence). The CDR3 is 13 residues long. V shed 2 bases, J shed 6 bases, and the junction held 4 bases outside the gene matches. For the CDR3, the DNA is TGTGCCAGCAGTTTAGCGGGAGTTTCCGAGCAGTACTTC. Translation gives CASSLAGVSEQYF.

Ten or more counts support this clonotype. The CDR3, as DNA: TGTGCCAGCAGTTCGCAGGGCACTGAAGCTTTCTTT. Translation: CASSSQGTEAFF. This sequence joins TRBV11-3 and TRBJ1-1; possibly TRBD1 for D (5 bases). The CDR3 has 12 amino acids. Germline V gives CDR1 SGHNT, CDR2 YENEEA. The V end lost 6 bases, the J end lost 4 bases, and 9 bases lay between the germline ends.

The rearrangement uses TRBV5-1 and TRBJ2-5; 7 bases line up with TRBD2. CDR1 SGHRS and CDR2 YFSETQ come from the germline V gene. Losses at the gene ends were 1 base for V and 1 base for J; bases not matched to a gene: 4. This CDR3 has 15 amino acids. The CDR3 reads CASSLTSGIQETQYF. CDR3 nucleotide sequence: TGCGCCAGCAGCTTGACAAGCGGGATCCAAGAGACCCAGTACTTC.

The V gene is TRBV11-2, the J gene TRBJ2-1, with D possibly being TRBD1 (6 bases). V was pared by 3 bases and J by 1 base, with 13 bases between. The CDR3 loop spans 16 amino acids. From germline, CDR1 is SGHAT and CDR2 FQNNGV. CDR3 nucleotides: TGTGCCAGCAGCTTTGGGGGCTTAGCGTCCTACAATGAGCAGTTCTTC. Translation: CASSFGGLASYNEQFF.

A word on this clonotype: A single base separates this from a much larger clone, so it may be a read error. The chain links TRBV28 to TRBJ1-5; D gene uncertain. In germline, CDR1 is MDHEN, CDR2 SYDVKM. This CDR3 has 17 amino acids. The CDR3 sequence is CAISLTSLTVRNQPQHF. The CDR3 bases are TGTGCCATCAGTTTAACAAGCCTGACGGTACGCAATCAGCCCCAGCATTTT.

The genes are TRBV7-2 and TRBJ2-1; TRBD2 matches 9 bases. This CDR3 is built from 17 residues. Germline values: CDR1 SGHTA, CDR2 FQGNSA. The V and J ends lost 5 bases and 7 bases, in that order; junction bases with no gene match: 15. The CDR3 region has the DNA TGTGCCAGCAGCCAGGGACTAGCACTGGGTTTTAGGAATGAGCAGTTCTTC. Translating it yields CASSQGLALGFRNEQFF.

CDR3 in amino acids: CASSDLTSALTDTQYF. The CDR3 DNA follows: TGTGCCAGCAGCGACCTGACTAGCGCGTTAACAGATACGCAGTATTTT. The chain couples TRBV2 to TRBJ2-3, with 8 bases lining up with TRBD2. The CDR3 is 16 amino acids. Per the germline V gene, CDR1 is SNHLY and CDR2 is FYNNEI. Trimming took 6 bases from V and 3 from J; bases not matched to a gene: 11.

This clonotype has more than one count but fewer than ten. The J gene is TRBJ2-3, the V gene TRBV7-8; D is unresolved. V was pared by 5 bases and J by 0 bases, with 21 bases between. The length of the CDR3 is 18 residues. In germline, CDR1 is SGHVS, CDR2 FQNEAQ. CDR3 sequence (DNA): TGTGCCAGCAGCCCCCGCTTTTGGAGATCTAATAGCACAGATACGCAGTATTTT. Residues: CASSPRFWRSNSTDTQYF.

This clonotype was seen a few times. V and J are TRBV7-9 and TRBJ1-6, with 7 nucleotides matching TRBD1. The CDR3 runs to 13 residues. The germline V gene encodes CDR1 SEHNR and CDR2 FQNEAQ (reference sequence). J lost 4 bases, V lost 10 bases, and 4 bases had no gene match. The CDR3 DNA follows: TGTGCCATCGACAGGGCTTATAATTCACCCCTCCACTTT. It specifies CAIDRAYNSPLHF.

The chain couples TRBV13 to TRBJ1-1; D gene unclear. The CDR3 spans 13 residues. The germline CDR1 and CDR2 sequences are PRHDT and FYEKMQ (reference sequence). Trimming took off 1 base at V and 6 bases at J, with 9 bases between the two ends. The CDR3 DNA follows: TGTGCCAGCAGCTTAGAAGAAGAGTCTGAAGCTTTCTTT. Translating it yields CASSLEEESEAFF.

The V gene is TRBV6-1, the J gene TRBJ2-3, with TRBD1 as a possible D gene (6 bases). CDR1 is MNHNS, CDR2 SASEGT, per germline. Deletions cut 6 bases from V and 6 bases from J, with 25 bases between. The length of the CDR3 is 17 residues. CDR3 bases: TGTGCCAGCAGGTTGTTCCACAGGGTTCGTGTGACCGATACGCAGTATTTT. It is translated as CASRLFHRVRVTDTQYF.

This clonotype showed up many times. This chain joins TRBV29-1 and TRBJ1-4, with 7 bases lining up with TRBD1. Germline CDR1 and CDR2: SQVTM and ANQGSEA. The CDR3 totals 14 residues. Trimming at V came to 6 bases and at J to 7 bases, leaving 11 bases not matched to a gene. CDR3: CSVQGGRVREKLFF. The CDR3 region has the DNA TGCAGCGTCCAAGGGGGCAGGGTGCGTGAAAAACTGTTTTTT.

About this clonotype itself: A much bigger clone sits one base away, suggesting this may be a read error. This chain links TRBV7-3 with TRBJ2-1, with 10 bases lining up with TRBD2. There are 17 residues in the CDR3. Germline V gene data show CDR1 as SGHTA and CDR2 as FQGTGA. V lost 5 bases and J lost 1; bases outside the gene matches: 8. The CDR3 coding sequence is TGTGCCAGCAGCCCCACAGCGGGGGGGCATTCCTACAATGAGCAGTTCTTC. Its protein product is CASSPTAGGHSYNEQFF.

The table lists this clonotype with a few counts. This chain joins TRBV24-1 and TRBJ2-1; 8 nucleotides match TRBD1. With V trimmed by 8 bases and J by 12 bases, 2 bases remained unmatched. CDR3 length equals 10 residues. Germline V gene lookup returns CDR1 KGHDR and CDR2 SFDVKD. The CDR3 sequence: CATTGTGQFF. The CDR3 bases are TGTGCCACCACAGGGACAGGGCAGTTCTTC.

This clonotype was counted between two and nine times. The rearrangement joins TRBV4-3 to TRBJ2-7, with TRBD2 as a possible D gene (6 bases). The CDR3 is made up of 14 amino acids. V gave up 0 bases and J gave up 4 bases, with 10 bases separating them. CDR1 and CDR2 (germline): LGHNA, YSLEER. This CDR3 reads CASSQDRGGYEQYF. In nucleotides, the CDR3 is TGCGCCAGCAGCCAAGACCGAGGAGGGTACGAGCAGTACTTC.

This clonotype was found a few times. The rearrangement joins TRBV29-1 to TRBJ2-7; D remains unclear. V lost 2 bases and J lost 3, with 8 bases in between. Per the germline V gene, CDR1 is SQVTM and CDR2 is ANQGSEA. This CDR3 region has 12 residues. In DNA form, the CDR3 reads TGCAGCGTTGAATCCAGCAACTACGAGCAGTACTTC. Protein product: CSVESSNYEQYF.

This clonotype was found many times. V usage is TRBV12-3 or TRBV12-4 and J usage is TRBJ2-7, with D possibly matching TRBD1 (6 bases). Trimming left V 5 bases short and J 2 bases short, with 16 bases between. The CDR3 has 15 residues. The chain's CDR3 is CASSKYRRDTYEQYF. Written as DNA, the CDR3 is TGTGCCAGCAGTAAATACCGCCGGGACACCTACGAGCAGTACTTC.

This clonotype was detected only a few times. The J gene is TRBJ2-1, the V gene TRBV4-3; 13 positions match TRBD2. CDR3 size: 17 residues. V was pared by 4 bases and J by 7 bases, with 10 bases of the junction left unmatched. Germline lookup yields CDR1 LGHNA and CDR2 YSLEER. CDR3 region: CASSPSLAGGPRNEQFF. In DNA, the CDR3 is TGCGCCAGCAGCCCGTCACTAGCGGGAGGGCCTAGGAATGAGCAGTTCTTC.

In this sample, this clonotype turned up many times. The V gene is TRBV24-1, the J gene TRBJ2-1, with unresolved D. Germline V lookup: CDR1 KGHDR, CDR2 SFDVKD. The CDR3 sequence is 14 residues long. Deletions cut 1 base from V and 5 bases from J, with 8 bases between. CDR3 in amino acids: CATSDFVGNNEQFF. The CDR3 bases are TGTGCCACCAGTGATTTTGTGGGGAACAATGAGCAGTTCTTC.

The chain is built from TRBV15 and TRBJ2-7, with D unclear. The germline V and J ends were trimmed by 1 base and 0 bases, with 10 bases remaining between them. CDR1 is LNHNV and CDR2 is YYDKDF in the germline V gene (reference sequence). The CDR3 has 15 amino acids. CDR3 sequence: CATSRGAANSYEQYF. CDR3 DNA sequence: TGTGCCACCAGCAGAGGGGCGGCGAACTCCTACGAGCAGTACTTC.

In its sample, this clonotype was seen a few times. The chain recombines TRBV20-1 with TRBJ2-5; D tentatively fits TRBD1 or TRBD2 (5 bases each). The CDR3 is made up of 13 amino acids. The V gene's germline CDR1 is DFQATT and CDR2 SNEGSKA (reference sequence). V lost 3 bases to trimming and J lost 5 bases, with 13 bases between them. CDR3 nucleotides: TGCAGTGCTAGTCCGGGACCTGGGGAGACCCAGTACTTC. Translating gives CSASPGPGETQYF.

The chain carries TRBV10-3 and TRBJ1-1; 9 nucleotides agree with TRBD1. The junction had 2 bases not matched to a gene; V was cut back by 5 bases and J by 7 bases. Germline CDR1 ENHRY, CDR2 SYGVKD. This CDR3 is built from 12 residues. The CDR3 sequence: CAISRQGDEAFF. In DNA, the CDR3 is TGTGCCATCAGTCGACAGGGGGATGAAGCTTTCTTT.

This chain links TRBV5-1 with TRBJ1-1, with D perhaps TRBD1 (6 bases). CDR3 length: 16 residues. The germline gives CDR1 SGHRS, CDR2 YFSETQ. Deletions cut 1 base from V and 5 bases from J, with 18 bases between. CDR3 coding DNA: TGCGCCAGCAGCTTGTACAGGACAGCCTCGGGGACTGAAGCTTTCTTT. It codes for CASSLYRTASGTEAFF.

This sequence joins TRBV27 and TRBJ1-5, with 9 bases lining up with TRBD1. The CDR3 has 15 amino acids. V lost 5 bases, J lost 7 bases, and 9 bases stayed unmatched. Germline CDR1 is MNHEY and CDR2 is SMNVEV (reference sequence). CDR3 sequence (DNA): TGTGCCAGCAGTGGTCCGGGACAGGGTAAGCAGCCCCAGCATTTT. This gives the protein CASSGPGQGKQPQHF.

The V and J genes are TRBV27 and TRBJ2-3; no firm D call. The germline V gene has CDR1 MNHEY and CDR2 SMNVEV (reference sequence). The CDR3 consists of 15 residues. V lost 3 bases, J lost 4 bases, and 14 bases lay in between. The CDR3 protein is CASSFIRGPADTQYF. The CDR3 DNA reads as TGTGCCAGCAGTTTTATCAGAGGACCCGCAGATACGCAGTATTTT.

The V gene is TRBV29-1, the J gene TRBJ2-7, with 10 bases matching TRBD2. The V gene's germline CDR1 is SQVTM and CDR2 ANQGSEA. The CDR3 has 15 amino acids. Unmatched junction bases numbered 7, after V lost 2 bases and J lost 3 bases. Here the CDR3 reads CSVEWLAGVNYEQYF. The CDR3 DNA reads TGCAGCGTTGAATGGCTAGCGGGAGTAAACTACGAGCAGTACTTC.